These T cell receptor beta chains were read from a single sample in a study of vaccination and CD4 T cells after COVID-19. The antigens these receptors bind are not known. TCRdb redid the calling of the PCR reads with MiXCR, one entry per CDR3 protein. The profile shows 11,000 to 15,000 distinct CDR3 sequences, around 61% of them singletons. What was sequenced was CD4+ T cells from blood, cultured in vitro. The receptors derive from a human donor who had recovered from COVID-19. Both conserved end residues are trimmed from each CDR3.

V gene: TRBV20-1
CDR3 protein: SATPGQGAPKKLF

V gene: TRBV11-2
CDR3 protein: ASSLVLTGELF

V gene: TRBV7-2
CDR3 protein: ASSLSSGRAQNEQY

V gene: TRBV24-1
CDR3 protein: ATSDRTGEETQY

V gene: TRBV18
CDR3 protein: ASSPPPGQNYGYT

V gene: TRBV6-1
CDR3 protein: ASTDGGEQF

V gene: TRBV20-1
CDR3 protein: SAPFRTSGNEQF

V gene: TRBV27
CDR3 protein: ASRPRGSEISTDTQY

V gene: TRBV6-5
CDR3 protein: ASSYGPTETQY

V gene: TRBV5-1
CDR3 protein: ASSPVEDSYEQY

V gene: TRBV15
CDR3 protein: ATSTGQPSTDTQY

V gene: TRBV20-1
CDR3 protein: SASWGDNEQF

V gene: TRBV7-9
CDR3 protein: ASSPEWTGELF

V gene: TRBV7-8
CDR3 protein: ASSSLQGYEQY

V gene: TRBV10-3
CDR3 protein: AISGPGQGKTEAF

V gene: TRBV2
CDR3 protein: ASSARDRVQGSPLH

V gene: TRBV10-3
CDR3 protein: ANGEIGEQY

V gene: TRBV6-4
CDR3 protein: ASSDGGRDTGELF

V gene: TRBV7-2
CDR3 protein: ASLRDSNPYEQY

V gene: TRBV30
CDR3 protein: AWSAPSNQPQH

V gene: TRBV5-1
CDR3 protein: ASSGTSGRHTGELF

V gene: TRBV20-1
CDR3 protein: SARDSSGSNEQF

V gene: TRBV20-1
CDR3 protein: SARVGRMNTEAF

V gene: TRBV20-1
CDR3 protein: SASRPTRLQETQY

V gene: TRBV12-3/TRBV12-4
CDR3 protein: ASARDGQRSSPLH

V gene: TRBV6-1
CDR3 protein: ASVKRTGGFYEQY

V gene: TRBV6-1
CDR3 protein: ASNKQGERGETQY

V gene: TRBV28
CDR3 protein: ASSLKGQPQH

V gene: TRBV20-1
CDR3 protein: SASRGNEKLF

V gene: TRBV2
CDR3 protein: ASSELANSPLH

V gene: TRBV2
CDR3 protein: ASRVSSTDTQY

V gene: TRBV20-1
CDR3 protein: SAREDTNSPLH

V gene: TRBV7-2
CDR3 protein: ASSLSSGTDTQY

V gene: TRBV12-3/TRBV12-4
CDR3 protein: ASSPTREGGTDTQY

V gene: TRBV19
CDR3 protein: ASSTQGRSGELF

V gene: TRBV28
CDR3 protein: ASSGGERTGELF

V gene: TRBV15
CDR3 protein: ATSRDRGGSYGYT

V gene: TRBV6-4
CDR3 protein: ASSDTASVNEQF

V gene: TRBV20-1
CDR3 protein: SARPRPSSSDTQY

V gene: TRBV11-1
CDR3 protein: ASSLGSGGFVQF